Sequencing of this T cell receptor beta chain was carried out in a study of cytomegalovirus exposure and HLA in healthy donors. General study results and limits: Apparent HLA restriction characterized most CMV-associated TCR beta chains in a later analysis. Confirmation in vitro established that three CMV-associated chains were specific for CMV antigens. Relative to the approximately 670-donor mean, N-insertions were reportedly fewer in an Asian-associated ancestry cluster in a later analysis. Some public TCRs appeared in many individuals, while most sequences were rare.

This clone was seen more than once but under ten times. Its antigen is undetermined. 13 Jbeta primers and 60 Vbeta primers were used for the PCR. Using immunoSEQ multiplex PCR, the repertoire was profiled, and TCRdb retains in-frame clones only, with some absent. The sample lists about 76,000 clones, over 60% seen once, with 11% in the top ten. Per germline, CDR1 SGHRS and CDR2 YFSETQ. The germline V and J ends were trimmed by 4 bases and 4 bases, with 18 bases remaining between them. The CDR3 runs 15 residues. The receptor was isolated from a woman in her thirties or forties in good health and CMV-seropositive. This chain connects TRBV5-1 to TRBJ2-7; the D gene is possibly TRBD2 (5 bases). Sequenced material: PBMCs. The CDR3 spells CASSPLPSGKYEQYF. The CDR3 DNA reads as TGCGCCAGCAGCCCCCTCCCTTCGGGGAAGTACGAGCAGTACTTC.